Listed here is a single TCR beta chain. The antigen remains undetermined. The data stem from a study of persistence of HIV-infected CD4 T cells. Trimming removed 6 bases from V and 8 bases from J, with 16 bases in between. The germline V gene has CDR1 MNHNS and CDR2 SASEGT. The CDR3 has 13 amino acids. Nonspecific anti-CD3/anti-CD28 bead stimulation represents the broad CD4+ T cell repertoire. Sorting selected CD4+ T cells upregulating both CD40 ligand and CD69. This was the immunoSEQ version 4 assay in survey mode. Libraries were prepared by immunoSEQ multiplex PCR; TCRdb keeps only in-frame clonotypes and omits some of them. The table has about 43,000 clones, around 89% seen once.

The chain joins TRBV6-1 to TRBJ1-2, with D unclear. The sequencing used CD4+ T cells sorted from PBMCs after roughly 18-hour stimulation, collected from a patient who received antiretroviral therapy. This TCR derives from an adult man with HIV who was CMV-seropositive. The CDR3 here is CASRDDSPRGYTF. The CDR3, as DNA: TGTGCCAGCAGAGATGATTCCCCACGGGGCTACACCTTC.